The clone carrying this T cell receptor beta chain is a singleton in its sample. This entry comes from a study of blood T cell repertoires in COVID-19. Per the germline V gene, CDR1 is MNHEY and CDR2 is SVGAGI. The trim removed 6 bases at V and 4 bases at J, leaving 8 bases unmatched. CDR3 length equals 14 residues. Data came from immunoSEQ multiplex PCR; TCRdb stores just in-frame clones and leaves some out. The table includes tens of thousands of clones, approximately 87% detected once. The clonotype originates from a woman aged 60-70 years with COVID-19, enrolled during active disease. Sequencing was carried out using peripheral blood. The chain couples TRBV6-5 to TRBJ1-2; TRBD1 matches 7 bases. Here the CDR3 reads CASRTSGGFYGYTF. In DNA form, the CDR3 reads TGTGCCAGCAGGACCTCAGGGGGATTCTATGGCTACACCTTC.